One sample yielded the 13 T cell receptor beta chains listed below, sequenced in a study of PD-1 blockade in classical Hodgkin lymphoma. Sequencing used immunoSEQ multiplex PCR; TCRdb keeps in-frame clones, though not all of them. The sample holds about 24,000 clones, less than 90% seen once. Each patient experienced a relapse that followed autologous stem cell transplantation, and brentuximab vedotin exposure varied. CD4+ T cells were purified from thawed PBMCs by magnetic negative selection. The input for sequencing was CD4+ T cells from blood, taken at baseline. The receptors were sampled from a human donor with classical Hodgkin lymphoma.

CDR3 nucleotide sequence: TGTGCCAGCAGCGTAGAAGGGACGACTAATGAAAAACTGTTTTTT. Amino acids: CASSVEGTTNEKLFF. The V call is TRBV9, the J call TRBJ1-4; D might be TRBD1 (5 bases). V lost 0 bases and J 2 bases, leaving 8 bases between the germline ends. The CDR3 spans 15 residues. Germline V gene data show CDR1 as SGDLS and CDR2 as YYNGEE.

For this clone: At the DNA level, this CDR3 is encoded by other sequences in the same sample as well. The genes are TRBV18 and TRBJ2-7; 9 bases line up with TRBD1. The ends lost 3 bases at V and 7 bases at J; junction bases unmatched: 4. CDR1 is KGHSH, CDR2 LQKENI, per germline. CDR3 length: 13 residues. DNA of the CDR3: TGTGCCAGCTCACCCGGGACAGGGAGGGAGCAGTACTTC. This sequence encodes CASSPGTGREQYF.

The rearrangement links TRBV6-5 to TRBJ1-6, with 9 positions matching TRBD1. V lost 0 bases, J lost 9 bases, and 6 bases stayed unmatched. CDR1 MNHEY and CDR2 SVGAGI come from the germline V gene. The CDR3 runs 16 residues. The CDR3 bases are TGTGCCAGCAGTTACTCGGCGGGACAGGGAGGTTCACCCCTCCACTTT. Translating gives CASSYSAGQGGSPLHF.

This clone has just a few counts. The chain employs TRBV12-5 and TRBJ1-1; a possible D gene is TRBD1 (6 bases). V lost 1 base, J lost 6 bases, and 12 bases lay in between. In germline, CDR1 is LGHNT, CDR2 FRNRAP. CDR3 size: 14 residues. CDR3 region: CASGLAGDAPEAFF. CDR3 nucleotides: TGTGCTAGTGGTTTGGCAGGGGACGCCCCTGAAGCTTTCTTT.

In this sample, this clone turned up a few times. J is TRBJ1-1 and V is TRBV19, with D possibly being TRBD1 (6 bases). Trimming took 7 bases from V and 0 from J, leaving 15 bases between them. The V gene's germline CDR1 is LNHDA and CDR2 SQIVND (reference sequence). This CDR3 spans 15 amino acids. For the CDR3, the DNA is TGTGCCAGTACCCACAGTGGGACATTGAACACTGAAGCTTTCTTT. This codes for CASTHSGTLNTEAFF.

The chain links TRBV28 to TRBJ1-1; D gene uncertain. The V end was cut by 8 bases, the J end by 3 bases, with 10 bases between. The CDR3 spans 12 residues. The V gene's germline CDR1 is MDHEN and CDR2 SYDVKM. In DNA, the CDR3 is TGTGCCAGCCAGTTTCGTCACACTGAAGCTTTCTTT. Protein product: CASQFRHTEAFF.

The chain is built from TRBV21-1 and TRBJ2-7; the D call of TRBD1 is as the table states it, not checked on the DNA. TRBV21-1 is flagged as a pseudogene. CDR3 length: 15 amino acids. In DNA form, the CDR3 reads TGTGCCAGCTCAACACGGACAGACAACACCTACGAGCAGTACTTC. Residues: CASSTRTDNTYEQYF.

The rearrangement uses TRBV7-2 and TRBJ2-6, with no clear D. Germline V lookup: CDR1 SGHTA, CDR2 FQGNSA. There are 15 residues in the CDR3. V was pared by 1 base and J by 0 bases, with 4 bases between. The CDR3 is CASSLVVSGANVLTF. The CDR3 DNA follows: TGTGCCAGCAGCTTAGTGGTCTCTGGGGCCAACGTCCTGACTTTC.

The genes are TRBV28 and TRBJ1-2; 7 positions match TRBD1. Germline V CDR1 and CDR2: MDHEN, SYDVKM. CDR3 length: 13 residues. V shed 6 bases and J 4 bases; nucleotides not matched to a gene: 5. The CDR3 spells CASRRDSIYGYTF. The CDR3 DNA reads TGTGCCAGCAGGAGGGACAGTATCTATGGCTACACCTTC.

V gene TRBV4-2 combines with J gene TRBJ1-2, with a possible D match to TRBD1 (6 bases). The V end was cut by 5 bases, the J end by 0 bases, with 19 bases between. The CDR3 runs to 17 residues. CDR1 and CDR2 from the germline V gene are LGHNA and YNFKEQ. In nucleotides, the CDR3 is TGTGCCAGCAGCACTTTCCGGGGTGCAGGGGCTAACTATGGCTACACCTTC. Translation gives CASSTFRGAGANYGYTF.

This rearrangement joins TRBV19 to TRBJ1-2, with a tentative D call TRBD1 (6 bases). From germline, CDR1 is LNHDA and CDR2 SQIVND (reference sequence). The CDR3 length is 15 residues. Trimming left V 5 bases short and J 4 bases short, with 17 bases between. CDR3 region: CASSASPGEAYGYTF. CDR3 DNA: TGTGCCAGTAGTGCAAGCCCAGGGGAGGCCTATGGCTACACCTTC.

V and J are TRBV5-4 and TRBJ1-1; D gene uncertain. Trimming left V 0 bases short and J 1 base short, with 7 bases between. Germline V lookup: CDR1 SGHNT, CDR2 YYREEE (reference sequence). The CDR3 spans 14 residues. Written as DNA, the CDR3 is TGTGCCAGCAGCTTGGCCAGGCAGAACACTGAAGCTTTCTTT. It specifies CASSLARQNTEAFF.

CDR3 residues: CASSPDNTYEQYF. The CDR3 DNA reads as TGCGCCAGCAGCCCCGACAACACCTACGAGCAGTACTTC. The chain combines TRBV5-1 with TRBJ2-7; D is ambiguous. This CDR3 contains 13 residues. Per germline, CDR1 SGHRS and CDR2 YFSETQ. Between the trimmed V and J ends, which lost 4 bases and 2 bases, there was a span of 10 bases.